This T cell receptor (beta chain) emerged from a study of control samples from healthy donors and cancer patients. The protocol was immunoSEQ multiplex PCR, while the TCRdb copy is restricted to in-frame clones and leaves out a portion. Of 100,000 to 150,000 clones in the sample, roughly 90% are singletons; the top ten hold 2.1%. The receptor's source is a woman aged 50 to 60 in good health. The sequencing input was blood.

CDR3 loop: CASSYPGQGKGQPQHF. The CDR3 region has the DNA TGTGCCAGCAGTTACCCGGGACAGGGTAAGGGACAGCCCCAGCATTTT. V gene TRBV6-6 combines with J gene TRBJ1-5; 9 bases map to TRBD1. The trim removed 2 bases at V and 7 bases at J, leaving 9 bases unmatched. This CDR3 spans 16 amino acids. Germline CDR1 reads MNHNY; CDR2 reads SVGAGI (reference sequence).